Listed here is a single T cell receptor (beta chain). What it recognizes is unknown. This specimen comes from a study of Tregs in tolerant kidney transplant recipients. Study-level information: Sorting of CD4+CD25+CD127- cells followed roughly 3-day belatacept mixed lymphocyte reactions, sometimes with roughly five-day graft donor restimulation.

Trimming shortened V by 4 bases and J by 2 bases, and 13 bases separated the two germline ends. In germline, CDR1 is SNHLY, CDR2 FYNNEI. The length of the CDR3 is 15 residues. Measured with immunoSEQ multiplex PCR; TCRdb has only the in-frame clones, and not every one. The table shows approximately 30,000 clones, with 70% to 85% occurring only once. The source material was Tregs from blood cultured with allogeneic cells. This receptor was identified in a human donor in good health. The chain carries TRBV2 and TRBJ2-3, with D possibly TRBD2 on 6 matching bases. The CDR3 reads CASSVGRANTDTQYF. In DNA form, the CDR3 reads TGTGCCAGCAGTGTCGGGAGAGCGAACACAGATACGCAGTATTTT.